The 11 T cell receptor beta chains below all came from one sample that was sequenced in a study of control samples from healthy donors and cancer patients. Method: immunoSEQ multiplex PCR; TCRdb's copy keeps in-frame clones and lacks some. The sample records some 64,000 clones, around 87% being singletons. The sample consisted of PBMCs. These TCRs come from a woman between 50 and 59 years old with head and neck cancer.

The chain links TRBV6-5 to TRBJ2-6; D is unresolved. Germline CDR1 and CDR2: MNHEY and SVGAGI. V lost 5 bases and J 0 bases, leaving 8 bases between the germline ends. The CDR3 consists of 15 residues. The CDR3 DNA is TGTGCCAGCAGTCCCGTAATCTCTGGGGCCAACGTCCTGACTTTC. Encoded protein: CASSPVISGANVLTF.

The chain carries TRBV28 and TRBJ2-1; D not resolved. The V gene lost 8 bases and the J gene lost 4 bases, with 9 bases spanning the gap. The CDR3 extends over 12 amino acids. Germline CDR1 and CDR2: MDHEN and SYDVKM. CDR3 amino acids: CASRTAYNEQFF. As DNA, the CDR3 is TGTGCCAGCCGTACAGCTTACAATGAGCAGTTCTTC.

The chain carries TRBV5-1 and TRBJ2-1, with unresolved D. V gave up 0 bases and J gave up 7 bases, with 11 bases separating them. Germline V CDR1 and CDR2: SGHRS, YFSETQ. This CDR3 has 14 amino acids. Here the CDR3 reads CASSLVGMWNEQFF. CDR3 DNA sequence: TGCGCCAGCAGCTTGGTCGGAATGTGGAATGAGCAGTTCTTC.

This sequence joins TRBV7-2 and TRBJ2-5; 8 nucleotides line up with TRBD1. J gave up 2 bases and V 1 base, and 15 bases lay outside the gene matches. Germline CDR1 SGHTA, CDR2 FQGNSA. The length of the CDR3 is 19 residues. CDR3 DNA sequence: TGTGCCAGCAGCTTAGGCGCGGGGCCTGGGACAGGCCGACAAGAGACCCAGTACTTC. This translates into CASSLGAGPGTGRQETQYF.

In its sample, this clone was seen a few times. The rearrangement joins TRBV7-2 to TRBJ1-2; D might be TRBD1 (5 bases). Trimming removed 0 bases at V and 4 bases at J, with 12 bases between. The CDR3 contains 15 residues. CDR1 is SGHTA and CDR2 is FQGNSA in the germline V gene. CDR3 protein: CASSLARRQTYGYTF. CDR3 DNA sequence: TGTGCCAGCAGCTTAGCGCGTAGACAGACCTATGGCTACACCTTC.

The chain has TRBV1 and TRBJ2-6. TRBV1 is a listed pseudogene. CDR3 length: 19 residues. CDR3 nucleotide sequence: TGCACCAGCAGCCGCCCCAGTTTCCGCGTGGTAGGGGGGGCCAACGTCCTGACTTTC. Its translation: CTSSRPSFRVVGGANVLTF.

V gene TRBV21-1 combines with J gene TRBJ2-7. TRBV21-1 is tagged as a pseudogene. The length of the CDR3 is 10 residues. CDR3 sequence (DNA): TGTGCCAGCAGCATGAGGGGTAGGGCCTTC. This gives the protein CASSMRGRAF.

The V gene is TRBV7-3, the J gene TRBJ2-7, with D perhaps being TRBD1 or TRBD2 (5 bases each). This CDR3 is built from 13 residues. CDR1 and CDR2 from the germline V gene are SGHTA and FQGTGA. With 2 bases removed from V and 6 bases from J, the gap between germline ends came to 11 bases. The CDR3 nucleotides are TGTGCCAGCAGCTTATTGTTCGGGACCGAGCAGTACTTC. Protein product: CASSLLFGTEQYF.

V is TRBV5-1 and J is TRBJ2-1, with TRBD2 identical over 10 bases. The J segment lost 3 bases and the V segment lost 0 bases, leaving 3 bases of the junction unmatched. Germline CDR1 SGHRS, CDR2 YFSETQ. The CDR3 sequence is 16 residues long. CDR3 amino acids: CASSLVASGGYNEQFF. The CDR3 coding sequence is TGCGCCAGCAGCTTGGTGGCTAGCGGGGGCTACAATGAGCAGTTCTTC.

The rearrangement links TRBV4-1 to TRBJ2-5; 8 bases fit TRBD1. CDR3 length equals 15 residues. Germline loops: CDR1 MGHRA, CDR2 YSYEKL. With V trimmed by 0 bases and J by 4 bases, 4 bases remained unmatched. CDR3 sequence reads: CASSQDQGAAETQYF. CDR3 nucleotide sequence: TGCGCCAGCAGCCAAGATCAGGGGGCCGCAGAGACCCAGTACTTC.

V is TRBV5-4 and J is TRBJ2-7; D may be TRBD2 (6 bases). The germline CDR1 and CDR2 sequences are SGHNT and YYREEE (reference sequence). V lost 0 bases to trimming and J lost 5 bases, with 12 bases between them. The CDR3 is 14 amino acids. The CDR3 region has the DNA TGTGCCAGCAGCTTGGGGAGGGGCGACGACGAGCAGTACTTC. Residues: CASSLGRGDDEQYF.